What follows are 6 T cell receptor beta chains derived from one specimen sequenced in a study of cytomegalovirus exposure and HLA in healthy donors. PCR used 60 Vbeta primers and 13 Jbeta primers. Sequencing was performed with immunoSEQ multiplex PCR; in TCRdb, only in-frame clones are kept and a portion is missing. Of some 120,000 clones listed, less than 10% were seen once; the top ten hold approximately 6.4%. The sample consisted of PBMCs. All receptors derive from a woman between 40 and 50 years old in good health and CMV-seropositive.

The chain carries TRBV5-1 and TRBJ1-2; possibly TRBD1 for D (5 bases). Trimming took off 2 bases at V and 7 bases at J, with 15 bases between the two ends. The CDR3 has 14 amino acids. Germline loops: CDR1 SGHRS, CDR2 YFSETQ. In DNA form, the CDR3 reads TGCGCCAGCAGCTTAGACAGACTCGTTGGTGGCTACACCTTC. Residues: CASSLDRLVGGYTF.

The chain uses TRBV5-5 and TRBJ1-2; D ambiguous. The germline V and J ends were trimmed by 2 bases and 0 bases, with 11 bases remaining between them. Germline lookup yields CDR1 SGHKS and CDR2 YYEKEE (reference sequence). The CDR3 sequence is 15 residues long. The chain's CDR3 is CASSFLRSANYGYTF. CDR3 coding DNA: TGTGCCAGCAGCTTTTTGAGAAGCGCTAACTATGGCTACACCTTC.

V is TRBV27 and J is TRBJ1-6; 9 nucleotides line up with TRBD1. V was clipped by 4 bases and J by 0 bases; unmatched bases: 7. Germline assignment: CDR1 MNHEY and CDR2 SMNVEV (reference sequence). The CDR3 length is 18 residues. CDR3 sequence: CASSSLGTGISYNSPLHF. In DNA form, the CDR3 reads TGTGCCAGCAGTTCCTTGGGGACAGGGATCTCCTATAATTCACCCCTCCACTTT.

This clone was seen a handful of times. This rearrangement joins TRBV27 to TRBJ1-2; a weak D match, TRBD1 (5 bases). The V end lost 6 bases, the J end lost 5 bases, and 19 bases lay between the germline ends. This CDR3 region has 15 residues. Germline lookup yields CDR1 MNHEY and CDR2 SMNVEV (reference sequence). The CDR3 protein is CASRFRGGVAYGYTF. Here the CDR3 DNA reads TGTGCCAGCAGATTCCGGGGAGGGGTAGCATATGGCTACACCTTC.

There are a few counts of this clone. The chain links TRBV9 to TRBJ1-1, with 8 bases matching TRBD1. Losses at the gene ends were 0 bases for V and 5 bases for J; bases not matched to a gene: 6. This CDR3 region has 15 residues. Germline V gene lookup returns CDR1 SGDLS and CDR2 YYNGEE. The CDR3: CASSVGQGAGTEAFF. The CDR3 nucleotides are TGTGCCAGCAGCGTAGGTCAGGGGGCTGGTACTGAAGCTTTCTTT.

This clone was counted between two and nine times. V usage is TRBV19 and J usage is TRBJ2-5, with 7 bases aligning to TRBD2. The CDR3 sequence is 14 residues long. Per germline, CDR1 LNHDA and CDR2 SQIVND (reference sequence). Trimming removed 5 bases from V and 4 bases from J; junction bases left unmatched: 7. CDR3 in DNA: TGTGCCAGTAGTGATCTAGGACTAGGAGAGACCCAGTACTTC. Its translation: CASSDLGLGETQYF.